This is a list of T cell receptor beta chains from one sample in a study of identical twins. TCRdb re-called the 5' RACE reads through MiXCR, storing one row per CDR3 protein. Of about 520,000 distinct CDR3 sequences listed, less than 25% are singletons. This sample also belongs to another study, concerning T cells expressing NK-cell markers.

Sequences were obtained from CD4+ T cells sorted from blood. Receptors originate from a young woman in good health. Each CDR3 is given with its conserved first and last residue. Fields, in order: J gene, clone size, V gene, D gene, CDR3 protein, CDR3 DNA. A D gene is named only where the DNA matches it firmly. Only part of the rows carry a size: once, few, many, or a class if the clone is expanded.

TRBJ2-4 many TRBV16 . CASSQRQSGDKNIQYF TGTGCCAGCAGCCAAAGACAGTCCGGCGACAAAAACATTCAGTACTTC
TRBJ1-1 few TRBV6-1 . CASTPGRRTTEAFF TGTGCCAGCACACCCGGGAGGCGAACCACTGAAGCTTTCTTT
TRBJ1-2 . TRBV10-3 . CAISEPDGLNYGYTF TGTGCCATCAGTGAGCCTGACGGGTTAAACTATGGCTACACCTTC
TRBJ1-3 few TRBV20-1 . CSANIGDLLGNTIYF TGCAGTGCAAACATCGGAGACCTCTTAGGAAACACCATATATTTT
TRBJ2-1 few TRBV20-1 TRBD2 CSATTSAGVTEQFF TGCAGTGCTACAACCTCCGCGGGAGTGACTGAGCAGTTCTTC
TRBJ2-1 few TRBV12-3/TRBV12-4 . CASSFGGHNEQFF TGTGCCAGCAGTTTTGGGGGACACAATGAGCAGTTCTTC
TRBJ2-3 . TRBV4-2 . CASSRRETSTDTQYF TGTGCCAGCAGCCGAAGAGAGACTAGCACAGATACGCAGTATTTT
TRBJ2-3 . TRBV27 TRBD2 CASSFFGSSGRDTQYF TGTGCCAGCAGTTTCTTTGGGAGTAGCGGGAGGGATACGCAGTATTTT
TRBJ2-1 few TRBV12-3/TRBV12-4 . CASSFSFKQFF TGTGCCAGCAGTTTTTCGTTTAAGCAGTTCTTC
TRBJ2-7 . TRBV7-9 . CASSFAGKSEQYF TGTGCCAGCAGCTTTGCAGGAAAATCGGAGCAGTACTTC
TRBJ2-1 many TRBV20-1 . CSAFSSTRSYNEQFF TGCAGTGCCTTTTCTAGCACTCGCTCCTACAATGAGCAGTTCTTC